This T cell receptor beta chain was sequenced during a study of control samples from healthy donors and cancer patients. Sequenced by immunoSEQ multiplex PCR; TCRdb stores in-frame clones only, minus some. Of some 120,000 clones in the sample, less than 90% were seen once. Trimming cost V 6 bases and J 2 bases, with 5 bases left between them. Per germline, CDR1 SGHNT and CDR2 YENEEA. This CDR3 contains 12 residues. This clone was seen a single time. The source is a man aged 18 to 29 in good health. The genes are TRBV11-3 and TRBJ1-3, with D hard to call. Sequenced sample: blood. CDR3 nucleotides: TGTGCCAGCAGTAAAACTGGAAACACCATATATTTT. Protein sequence: CASSKTGNTIYF.